One and the same sample provided the 27 T cell receptor beta chains below, sequenced in a study of shared clonotypes between healthy human individuals. Using immunoSEQ multiplex PCR, the repertoire was profiled, and TCRdb retains in-frame clones only, with some absent. The table records 400,000 to 600,000 clones, roughly 77% of them present only once. Sequences were obtained from PBMCs. These receptors were taken from a woman between 40 and 50 years old in good health. Some clones in this sample may be carry-over from other donors' samples.

This clone was found many times. The chain has TRBV29-1 and TRBJ1-1; no definite D call. The germline CDR1 and CDR2 sequences are SQVTM and ANQGSEA. The CDR3 covers 12 residues. Trimming shortened V by 4 bases and J by 4 bases, and 10 bases separated the two germline ends. The CDR3 region is CSVGFGRTEAFF. CDR3 coding DNA: TGCAGCGTTGGTTTCGGCCGCACTGAAGCTTTCTTT.

This chain connects TRBV7-6 to TRBJ2-7; 7 bases agree with TRBD2. Germline loops: CDR1 SGHVS, CDR2 FNYEAQ. V dropped 5 bases and J dropped 0; count of bases not matched to a gene: 7. This CDR3 is 15 amino acids long. The CDR3 nucleotides read TGTGCCAGCAGCGGGTCGACTAGCAGCTCCTACGAGCAGTACTTC. Amino acids: CASSGSTSSSYEQYF.

This clone turned up a few times. CDR3 DNA: TGCAGCGTTTCCTCCCGGGTGAACACTGAAGCTTTCTTT. Amino acids: CSVSSRVNTEAFF. V gene TRBV29-1 combines with J gene TRBJ1-1; D gene uncertain. V lost 5 bases and J 0 bases, leaving 10 bases between the germline ends. Per the germline V gene, CDR1 is SQVTM and CDR2 is ANQGSEA. The CDR3 runs 13 residues. The full variable domain, in which reference TRBV29-1 and TRBJ1-1 provide the parts outside the CDR3, is SAVISQKPSRDICQRGTSLTIQCQVDSQVTMMFWYRQQPGQSLTLIATANQGSEATYESGFVIDKFPISRPNLTFSTLTVSNMSPEDSSIYLCSVSSRVNTEAFFGQGTRLTVV.

This chain links TRBV4-2 with TRBJ2-7; 9 bases fit TRBD2. This CDR3 is built from 13 residues. Trimming cost V 3 bases and J 4 bases; bases outside gene matches: 1. The germline V gene encodes CDR1 LGHNA and CDR2 YNFKEQ. The CDR3 sequence: CASSQLAGYEQYF. The CDR3 nucleotides read TGTGCCAGCAGCCAGCTAGCGGGGTACGAGCAGTACTTC.

The chain is built from TRBV6-1 and TRBJ2-2; 7 positions match TRBD1. Germline trimming cut 3 bases from V and 0 bases from J; bases unmatched to any gene: 7. The CDR3 covers 17 residues. CDR1 and CDR2 (germline): MNHNS, SASEGT. The CDR3 nucleotides read TGTGCCAGCAGTGAGGAGACAGGGAATCCGAACACCGGGGAGCTGTTTTTT. Its protein is CASSEETGNPNTGELFF.

The chain employs TRBV9 and TRBJ2-1; D tentatively fits TRBD1 or TRBD2 (6 bases each). This CDR3 comprises 15 residues. Germline CDR1 reads SGDLS; CDR2 reads YYNGEE. The V gene lost 4 bases and the J gene lost 4 bases, with 15 bases spanning the gap. The CDR3 DNA reads as TGTGCCAGCAGCCCCCCGGGGGCCGAATACAATGAGCAGTTCTTC. Its protein is CASSPPGAEYNEQFF.

The chain has TRBV18 and TRBJ2-7, with 13 positions matching TRBD2. Germline V gives CDR1 KGHSH, CDR2 LQKENI. This CDR3 has 15 residues. Trimming removed 2 bases from V and 6 bases from J; junction bases left unmatched: 4. CDR3 region: CASSPWTSGSAEQYF. DNA for the CDR3: TGTGCCAGCTCACCATGGACTAGCGGGAGTGCCGAGCAGTACTTC.

This chain connects TRBV11-3 to TRBJ1-1; D gene ambiguous. V lost 4 bases and J 3 bases, leaving 9 bases between the germline ends. CDR1 is SGHNT, CDR2 YENEEA, per germline. This CDR3 is 13 amino acids long. CDR3: CASSSAPYTEAFF. The CDR3 nucleotides read TGTGCCAGCAGCTCTGCCCCATACACTGAAGCTTTCTTT. Combining the CDR3 with reference TRBV11-3 and TRBJ1-1 gives the whole variable domain EAGVVQSPRYKIIEKKQPVAFWCNPISGHNTLYWYLQNLGQGPELLIRYENEEAVDDSQLPKDRFSAERLKGVDSTLKIQPAELGDSAVYLCASSSAPYTEAFFGQGTRLTVV.

The chain has TRBV20-1 and TRBJ1-2; D gene uncertain. Germline V CDR1 and CDR2: DFQATT, SNEGSKA (reference sequence). The CDR3 runs to 11 residues. Trimming took 6 bases from V and 5 from J, leaving 10 bases between them. The CDR3: CSASPSYGYTF. The CDR3 region has the DNA TGCAGTGCCAGCCCCAGTTATGGCTACACCTTC.

V usage is TRBV10-3 and J usage is TRBJ2-1; 7 bases are shared with TRBD1. The junction had 10 bases not matched to a gene; V was cut back by 10 bases and J by 7 bases. The CDR3 contains 13 residues. The germline V gene encodes CDR1 ENHRY and CDR2 SYGVKD. The CDR3 nucleotides read TGTGCCACTGGCGAGGGGGCGAGAAATGAGCAGTTCTTC. This codes for CATGEGARNEQFF.

This clone was seen once. At one end the junction does not follow the germline gene, possibly because of a read error. This sample includes further DNA sequences coding for the same CDR3. The V call is TRBV7-7, the J call TRBJ2-1; 14 nucleotides agree with TRBD2. Germline CDR1 and CDR2: SSHAT and FNYEAQ (reference sequence). The CDR3 covers 15 residues. This CDR3 reads CASSLGLAGVNEQFF. CDR3 bases: TGTGCTAGCAGCCTGGGACTAGCGGGAGTCAATGAGCAGTTCTTC.

This clone was picked up one time. V and J are TRBV5-3 and TRBJ1-2; D remains ambiguous. TRBV5-3 is flagged as an ORF with uncertain function. The CDR3 is 16 amino acids. V was pared by 9 bases and J by 3 bases, with 24 bases between. CDR3 loop: CATEPIGRRRDYGYTF. Written as DNA, the CDR3 is TGTGCCACCGAACCAATTGGCAGAAGAAGAGACTATGGCTACACCTTC.

V and J are TRBV16 and TRBJ2-5, with D perhaps TRBD2 (5 bases). Germline assignment: CDR1 KGHSY and CDR2 FQNENV. V lost 0 bases and J 2 bases, leaving 7 bases between the germline ends. This CDR3 has 14 residues. The CDR3, as DNA: TGTGCCAGCAGCCAATCCCGAGGGCAAGAGACCCAGTACTTC. It yields the protein CASSQSRGQETQYF.

This clone was detected only a few times. The rearrangement uses TRBV7-3 and TRBJ2-1; D gene uncertain. Trimming shortened V by 1 base and J by 7 bases, and 8 bases separated the two germline ends. The germline V gene has CDR1 SGHTA and CDR2 FQGTGA. There are 13 residues in the CDR3. The CDR3 DNA is TGTGCCAGCAGCTTAATGAGTCCTAATGAGCAGTTCTTC. The encoded protein is CASSLMSPNEQFF.

As DNA, the CDR3 is TGTGCCAGCAGCCCCCCAGTTGGGGACACCGGGGAGCTGTTTTTT. Translation gives CASSPPVGDTGELFF. The gene calls are TRBV9 and TRBJ2-2; the D is unclear. This CDR3 spans 15 amino acids. V lost 4 bases and J 3 bases, leaving 13 bases between the germline ends. Germline V gene data show CDR1 as SGDLS and CDR2 as YYNGEE. The whole variable domain, filled in from reference TRBV9 and TRBJ2-2, reads DSGVTQTPKHLITATGQRVTLRCSPRSGDLSVYWYQQSLDQGLQFLIQYYNGEERAKGNILERFSAQQFPDLHSELNLSSLELGDSALYFCASSPPVGDTGELFFGEGSRLTVL.

This clone has only a few counts. The chain has TRBV7-9 and TRBJ2-3; no clear D gene. V was cut by 2 bases and J by 0 bases, with 9 bases left in between. The CDR3 spans 15 residues. Germline V lookup: CDR1 SEHNR, CDR2 FQNEAQ (reference sequence). CDR3 nucleotides: TGTGCCAGCAGCTTATATAAGGGCAGCACAGATACGCAGTATTTT. Its translation is CASSLYKGSTDTQYF.

The chain joins TRBV27 to TRBJ2-5; maybe TRBD1 (5 bases). This CDR3 spans 17 amino acids. The germline CDR1 and CDR2 sequences are MNHEY and SMNVEV (reference sequence). V shed 6 bases and J shed 5 bases, with 25 bases lying between them. The CDR3 loop is CASRTGPGRTGRETQYF. CDR3 nucleotide sequence: TGTGCCAGCAGGACCGGGCCAGGGCGAACGGGTAGGGAGACCCAGTACTTC.

The J gene is TRBJ2-5, the V gene TRBV7-2; TRBD2 agrees at 7 bases. Germline CDR1 and CDR2: SGHTA and FQGNSA. After removal of 3 bases from V and 5 bases from J, the junction contained 9 bases not matched to a gene. This CDR3 contains 15 residues. CDR3 bases: TGTGCCAGCAGCTTTACTGGCGGGAGCCGGGAGACCCAGTACTTC. This codes for CASSFTGGSRETQYF.

The gene calls are TRBV7-3 and TRBJ2-1; D may match TRBD1 or TRBD2 (5 bases each). Germline assignment: CDR1 SGHTA and CDR2 FQGTGA. This CDR3 is built from 14 residues. Trimming removed 5 bases from V and 2 bases from J, with 10 bases in between. The CDR3, as DNA: TGTGCCAGCAGCGCATCGGGACCCTACAATGAGCAGTTCTTC. It translates to CASSASGPYNEQFF.

J is TRBJ2-1 and V is TRBV19; 14 bases fit TRBD2. The J segment lost 9 bases and the V segment lost 8 bases, leaving 0 bases of the junction unmatched. CDR1 LNHDA and CDR2 SQIVND come from the germline V gene (reference sequence). The CDR3 covers 12 residues. This CDR3 reads CASGLAGGEQFF. CDR3 bases: TGTGCCAGTGGACTAGCGGGAGGTGAGCAGTTCTTC.

This chain connects TRBV7-9 to TRBJ2-3; weak D call: TRBD2 (6 bases). This CDR3 contains 14 residues. Trimming left V 3 bases short and J 2 bases short, with 9 bases between. Germline CDR1 SEHNR, CDR2 FQNEAQ (reference sequence). CDR3 DNA sequence: TGTGCCAGCAGCTTCGGAGGGGACACAGATACGCAGTATTTT. Its translation is CASSFGGDTDTQYF.

This rearrangement joins TRBV5-1 to TRBJ1-1, with 8 bases aligning to TRBD1. V gave up 4 bases and J gave up 5 bases; unmatched junction bases: 7. The CDR3 has 14 amino acids. The germline V gene encodes CDR1 SGHRS and CDR2 YFSETQ. The DNA of the CDR3 is TGCGCCAGCAGCATCGGACAGGGTTATACTGAAGCTTTCTTT. Protein sequence: CASSIGQGYTEAFF.

The rearrangement uses TRBV5-1 and TRBJ2-3; TRBD2 aligns across 10 bases. CDR1 and CDR2 (germline): SGHRS, YFSETQ. V was clipped by 0 bases and J by 0 bases; unmatched bases: 10. The length of the CDR3 is 19 residues. The CDR3 region has the DNA TGCGCCAGCAGCTTGGCTTCGGGGCTAGCGGGAGCTAGCACAGATACGCAGTATTTT. Its protein product is CASSLASGLAGASTDTQYF.

The gene calls are TRBV28 and TRBJ1-1; D is unresolved. Germline lookup yields CDR1 MDHEN and CDR2 SYDVKM. The CDR3 length is 12 residues. Trimming cost V 8 bases and J 3 bases, with 10 bases left between them. The CDR3 protein is CASLSEYTEAFF. As DNA, the CDR3 is TGTGCCAGCTTAAGTGAGTACACTGAAGCTTTCTTT.

This chain joins TRBV7-2 and TRBJ2-5; D might be TRBD2 (6 bases). The end of the DNA aligns better with TRBJ2-7, so the J call may be wrong. The length of the CDR3 is 14 residues. The germline V gene has CDR1 SGHTA and CDR2 FQGNSA. The CDR3 loop is CASSFGGTYYEQYF. The CDR3 DNA reads as TGTGCCAGCAGCTTCGGAGGGACCTACTACGAGCAGTACTTC.

This chain joins TRBV29-1 and TRBJ2-1; TRBD2 matches 8 bases. Trimming cost V 3 bases and J 9 bases; bases outside gene matches: 7. Germline V CDR1 and CDR2: SQVTM, ANQGSEA. The CDR3 has 13 residues. The CDR3 sequence is CSVEASGFPEQFF. For the CDR3, the DNA is TGCAGCGTTGAGGCTAGCGGGTTCCCTGAGCAGTTCTTC.

The chain recombines TRBV6-5 with TRBJ2-1, with 12 bases that match TRBD2. CDR1 and CDR2 (germline): MNHEY, SVGAGI. The CDR3 is 15 amino acids. Unmatched junction bases numbered 7, after V lost 6 bases and J lost 7 bases. The CDR3 bases are TGTGCCAGCAGCAGACTAGCGGGAGTGAGTAATGAGCAGTTCTTC. Translated: CASSRLAGVSNEQFF.